This T cell receptor beta chain was documented in a study of T-cell reconstitution after alpha-beta-depleted transplantation in children. This sample's TCRbeta library carried unique molecular identifier barcodes. TCRdb analysed the PCR reads with MiXCR anew, one entry per CDR3 protein. This sample carries 280,000 or so distinct CDR3 sequences, approximately 10% of them seen once, and the ten largest clones take about a quarter. This clonotype was seen only a few times. Its antigen remains unidentified. Findings and limits, study-wide: Reported findings indicate that, about two months after transplant, alpha-beta T cells came from several hundred expanded clones, which were derived from non-depleted graft cells. Diversity and T-cell counts at one year after transplant derived mostly from new T cells.

This CDR3 region has 15 residues. Trimming stripped 7 bases from V and 9 bases from J, with 25 bases between. CDR1 DFQATT and CDR2 SNEGSKA come from the germline V gene (reference sequence). The source was peripheral blood, collected 180 days after TCRalphabeta/CD19-depleted stem cell transplant. The sequence was collected from a male patient between 2 and 10 years old who had a stem cell transplant for chronic granulomatous disease, so the T cells may come from the graft donor. The J gene is TRBJ2-1, the V gene TRBV20-1; a possible D gene is TRBD2 (7 bases). CDR3 loop: CSGATLKGGGGEQFF. CDR3 DNA sequence: TGCAGTGGCGCAACCCTTAAGGGGGGGGGCGGTGAGCAGTTCTTC.